This T cell receptor beta chain was sequenced for a study of T-cell memory formation after mild COVID-19. Study-wide background: Clustering of TCRs was largely donor specific. Points from the study as a whole: Later expanders leaned CD4+, whereas clones that contracted between day 15 and 85 were balanced CD4/CD8. The pre-infection memory compartment contained some responding clones, suggesting cross-reactive memory joined.

Trimming at V came to 5 bases and at J to 4 bases, leaving 6 bases not matched to a gene. CDR1 SEHNR and CDR2 FQNEAQ come from the germline V gene (reference sequence). There are 14 residues in the CDR3. TCRdb processed the 5' RACE reads anew with MiXCR; each CDR3 protein has one entry. The table shows about 350,000 distinct CDR3 sequences, with roughly 15% occurring only once. This clonotype turned up a few times. Its antigen is not identified. The chain uses TRBV7-9 and TRBJ2-3; 7 bases are shared with TRBD1. The source material was PBMCs or a T cell subset sorted from them (not recorded which). This receptor was identified in a man younger than 35 who had mild COVID-19 (a few samples of this study predate the infection). Cell type and time point are not known. The CDR3 spells CASSPDRAADTQYF. DNA for the CDR3: TGTGCCAGCAGCCCTGACAGGGCCGCAGATACGCAGTATTTT.